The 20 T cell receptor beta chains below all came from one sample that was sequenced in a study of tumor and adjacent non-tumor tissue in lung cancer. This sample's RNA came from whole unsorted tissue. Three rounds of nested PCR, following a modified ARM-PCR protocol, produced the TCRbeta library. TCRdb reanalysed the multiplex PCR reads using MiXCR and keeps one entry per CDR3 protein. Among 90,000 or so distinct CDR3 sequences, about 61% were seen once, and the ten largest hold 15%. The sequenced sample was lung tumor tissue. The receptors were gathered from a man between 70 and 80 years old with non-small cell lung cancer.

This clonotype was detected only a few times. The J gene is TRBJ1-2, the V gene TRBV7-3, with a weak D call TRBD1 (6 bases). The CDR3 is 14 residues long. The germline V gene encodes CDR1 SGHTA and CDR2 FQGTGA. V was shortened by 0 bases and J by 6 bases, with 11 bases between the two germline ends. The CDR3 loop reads CASSLTVQGDGYTF. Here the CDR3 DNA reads TGTGCCAGCAGCTTAACGGTACAGGGAGATGGCTACACCTTC.

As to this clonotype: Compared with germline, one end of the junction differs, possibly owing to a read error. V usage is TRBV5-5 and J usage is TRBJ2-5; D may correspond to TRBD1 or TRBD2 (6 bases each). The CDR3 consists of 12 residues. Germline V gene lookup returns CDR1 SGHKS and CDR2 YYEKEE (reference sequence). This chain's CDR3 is CASSGSTGAQYF. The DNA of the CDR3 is TGTGCCAGTAGCGGTTCCACGGGGGCCCAGTACTTT.

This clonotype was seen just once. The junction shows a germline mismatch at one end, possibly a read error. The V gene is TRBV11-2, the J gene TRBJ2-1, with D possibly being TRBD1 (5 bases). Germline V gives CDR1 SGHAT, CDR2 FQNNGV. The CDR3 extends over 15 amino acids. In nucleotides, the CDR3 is TGTGCCAGCAGCTTAGCCCAGACAGTCTACAATGAGCAGCTCTTC. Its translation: CASSLAQTVYNEQLF.

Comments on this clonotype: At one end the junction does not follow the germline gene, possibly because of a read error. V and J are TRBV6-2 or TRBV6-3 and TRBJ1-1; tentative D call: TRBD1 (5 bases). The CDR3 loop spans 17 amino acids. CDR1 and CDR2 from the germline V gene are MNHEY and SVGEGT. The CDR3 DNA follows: TGTGCCAACAGTAACAGTCGGGGCAGGCCTAAGAACACTGAAGCTTTCTTT. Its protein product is CANSNSRGRPKNTEAFF.

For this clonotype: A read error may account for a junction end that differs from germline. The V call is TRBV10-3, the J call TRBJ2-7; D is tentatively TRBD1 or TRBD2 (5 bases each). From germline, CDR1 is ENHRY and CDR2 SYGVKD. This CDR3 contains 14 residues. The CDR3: CATERGASSYEQYF. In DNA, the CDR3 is TGTGCCACGGAGAGAGGGGCCAGCTCCTACGAGCAATACTTC.

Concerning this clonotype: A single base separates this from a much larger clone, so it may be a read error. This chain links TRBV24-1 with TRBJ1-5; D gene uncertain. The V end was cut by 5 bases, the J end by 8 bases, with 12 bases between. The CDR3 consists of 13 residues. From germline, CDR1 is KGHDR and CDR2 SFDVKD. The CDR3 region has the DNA TGTGCCACCAGTGGAGTTAATAGGGAGCCCCAGCATTTT. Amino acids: CATSGVNREPQHF.

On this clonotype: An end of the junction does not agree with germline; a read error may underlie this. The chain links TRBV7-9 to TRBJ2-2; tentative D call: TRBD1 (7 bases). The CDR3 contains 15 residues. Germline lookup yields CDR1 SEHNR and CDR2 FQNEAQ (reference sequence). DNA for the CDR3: TGTGCCAGCAGCTTAGCACAGGGGTTCACCGGGGGGCTGTTTTTT. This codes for CASSLAQGFTGGLFF.

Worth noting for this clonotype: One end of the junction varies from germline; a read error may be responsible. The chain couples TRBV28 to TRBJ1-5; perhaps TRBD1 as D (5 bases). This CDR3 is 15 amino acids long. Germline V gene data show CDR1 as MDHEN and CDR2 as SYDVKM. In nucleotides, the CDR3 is TGTGCCAGCAAAACGACAGAGTATAGCAATCAACCCCGGCATTTT. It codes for CASKTTEYSNQPRHF.

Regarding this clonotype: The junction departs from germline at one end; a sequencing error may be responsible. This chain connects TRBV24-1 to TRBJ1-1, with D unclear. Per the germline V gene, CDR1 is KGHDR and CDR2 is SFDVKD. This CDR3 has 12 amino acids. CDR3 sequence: CATCEPGTEAFF. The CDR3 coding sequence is TGTGCCACCTGTGAGCCGGGCACTGAAGCTTTCTTT.

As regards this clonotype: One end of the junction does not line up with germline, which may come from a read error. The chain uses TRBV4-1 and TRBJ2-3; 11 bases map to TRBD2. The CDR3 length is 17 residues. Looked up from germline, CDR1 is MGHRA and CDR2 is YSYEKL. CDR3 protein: CASMDSIAGGPLDTQYF. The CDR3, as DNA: TGTGCCAGCATGGATAGTATAGCGGGGGGGCCATTAGATACGCAGTATTTT.

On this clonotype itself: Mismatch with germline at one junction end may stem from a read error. CDR3 amino acids: CASSCSPRSGANVLTF. The CDR3 nucleotides read TGTGCCAGTAGTTGCTCCCCGCGCTCTGGGGCCAACGTCCTGACTTTC. The J gene is TRBJ2-6, the V gene TRBV6-5; D is undetermined. The CDR3 consists of 16 residues. Germline CDR1 MNHEY, CDR2 SVGAGI.

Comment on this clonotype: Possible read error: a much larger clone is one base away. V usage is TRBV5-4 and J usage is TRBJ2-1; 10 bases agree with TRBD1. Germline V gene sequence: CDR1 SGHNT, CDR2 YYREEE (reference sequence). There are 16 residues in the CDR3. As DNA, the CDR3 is TGTGCCAGCAGCTTGCCGGGCGCGACAGGGGGCAATGAGCAGTCCTTC. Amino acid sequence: CASSLPGATGGNEQSF.

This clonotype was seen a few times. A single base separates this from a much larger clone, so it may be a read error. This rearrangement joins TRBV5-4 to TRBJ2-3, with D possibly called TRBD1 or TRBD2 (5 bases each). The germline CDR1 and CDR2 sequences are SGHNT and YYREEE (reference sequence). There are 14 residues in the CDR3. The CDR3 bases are TGTGTCAGCAGCCTGGCCAGGGCGGGAGATACGCAGTATTTT. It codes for CVSSLARAGDTQYF.

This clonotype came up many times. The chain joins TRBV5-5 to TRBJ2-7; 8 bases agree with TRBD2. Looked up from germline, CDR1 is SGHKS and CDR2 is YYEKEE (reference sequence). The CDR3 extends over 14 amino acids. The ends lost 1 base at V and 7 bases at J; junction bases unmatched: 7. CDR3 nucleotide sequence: TGTGCCAGCAGCTTGACTAGCGGAGCGAGGGAGCAGTACTTC. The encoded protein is CASSLTSGAREQYF. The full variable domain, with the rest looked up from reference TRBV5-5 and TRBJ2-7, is DAGVTQSPTHLIKTRGQQVTLRCSPISGHKSVSWYQQVLGQGPQFIFQYYEKEERGRGNFPDRFSARQFPNYSSELNVNALLLGDSALYLCASSLTSGAREQYFGPGTRLTVT.

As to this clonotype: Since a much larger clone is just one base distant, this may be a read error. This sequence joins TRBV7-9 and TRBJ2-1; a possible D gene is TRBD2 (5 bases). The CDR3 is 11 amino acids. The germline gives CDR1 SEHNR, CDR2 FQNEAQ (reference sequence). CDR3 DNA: TGTGCCAGCGGCTTAGCGCTCGACACCTCCTTC. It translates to CASGLALDTSF.

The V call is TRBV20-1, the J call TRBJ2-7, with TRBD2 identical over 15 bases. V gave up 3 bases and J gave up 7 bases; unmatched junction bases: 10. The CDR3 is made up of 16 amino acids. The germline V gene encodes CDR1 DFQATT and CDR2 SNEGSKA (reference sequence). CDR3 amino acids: CSASCRGLAGGYEQYF. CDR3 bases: TGCAGTGCTAGTTGCCGGGGACTAGCGGGGGGTTATGAGCAGTACTTC.

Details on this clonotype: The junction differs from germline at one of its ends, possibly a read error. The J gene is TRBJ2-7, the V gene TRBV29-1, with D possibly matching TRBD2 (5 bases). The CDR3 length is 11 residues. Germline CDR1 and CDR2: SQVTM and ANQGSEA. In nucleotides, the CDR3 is TGCAGCGCTGGCAGGTTTGGGGAGCAGTGCTTC. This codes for CSAGRFGEQCF.

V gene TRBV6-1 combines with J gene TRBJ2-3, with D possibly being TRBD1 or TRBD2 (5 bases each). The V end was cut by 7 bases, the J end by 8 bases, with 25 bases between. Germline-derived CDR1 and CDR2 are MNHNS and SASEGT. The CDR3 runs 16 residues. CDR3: CASTRAEGLLTVTQYF. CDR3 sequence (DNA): TGTGCCAGCACCAGAGCAGAGGGGCTCCTCACGGTTACGCAGTATTTT.

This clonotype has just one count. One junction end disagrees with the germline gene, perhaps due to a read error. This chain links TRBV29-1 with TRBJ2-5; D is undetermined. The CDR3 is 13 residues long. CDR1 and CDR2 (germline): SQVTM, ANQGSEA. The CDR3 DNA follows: TGCAGCGTTCATGGCGCTGGGCGAGAGACCCAATACTTC. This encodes CSVHGAGRETQYF.

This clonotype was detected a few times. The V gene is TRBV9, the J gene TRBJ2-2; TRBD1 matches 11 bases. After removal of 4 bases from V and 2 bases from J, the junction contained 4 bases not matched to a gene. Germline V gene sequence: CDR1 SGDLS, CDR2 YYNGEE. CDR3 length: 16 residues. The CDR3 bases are TGTGCCAGCAGCACAGGACAGGGGGCTAACACCGGGGAGCTGTTTTTT. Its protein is CASSTGQGANTGELFF.